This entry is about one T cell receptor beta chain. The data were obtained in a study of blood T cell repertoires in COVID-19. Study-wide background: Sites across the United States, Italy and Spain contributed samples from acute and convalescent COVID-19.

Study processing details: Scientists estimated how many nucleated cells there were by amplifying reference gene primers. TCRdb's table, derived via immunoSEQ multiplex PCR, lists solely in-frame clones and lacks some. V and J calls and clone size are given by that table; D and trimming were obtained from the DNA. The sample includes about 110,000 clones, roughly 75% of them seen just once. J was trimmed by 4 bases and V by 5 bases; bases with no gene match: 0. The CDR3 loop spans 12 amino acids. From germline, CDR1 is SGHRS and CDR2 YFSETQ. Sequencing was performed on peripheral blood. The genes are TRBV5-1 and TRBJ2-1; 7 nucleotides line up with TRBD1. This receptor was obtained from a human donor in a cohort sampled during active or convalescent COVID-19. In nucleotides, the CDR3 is TGCGCCAGCAGGGGACAGTACAATGAGCAGTTCTTC. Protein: CASRGQYNEQFF.